Below are 30 T cell receptor beta chains sequenced from a single sample in a study of blood T cell repertoires in COVID-19. Sequencing was performed with immunoSEQ multiplex PCR; in TCRdb, only in-frame clones are kept and a portion is missing. Of over 200,000 clones in the sample, around nine tenths were seen once. The source material was PBMCs or T cells enriched from blood (not recorded which). The source of these receptors is a man aged 30 to 45 who had recovered from COVID-19.

The chain employs TRBV6-5 and TRBJ1-2; 9 bases are shared with TRBD1. The CDR3 runs to 16 residues. From germline, CDR1 is MNHEY and CDR2 SVGAGI. Trimming took 2 bases from V and 6 from J; bases not matched to a gene: 10. The CDR3 DNA is TGTGCCAGCAGTTACACCCCGGGACAGGGTGGCAATGGCTACACCTTC. Its protein is CASSYTPGQGGNGYTF.

The chain joins TRBV6-6 to TRBJ2-7; 8 nucleotides match TRBD1. The CDR3 runs 15 residues. V dropped 6 bases and J dropped 1; count of bases not matched to a gene: 8. CDR1 MNHNY and CDR2 SVGAGI come from the germline V gene (reference sequence). CDR3 sequence: CASRPGGADSYEQYF. For the CDR3, the DNA is TGTGCCAGCAGGCCAGGGGGCGCGGATTCCTACGAGCAGTACTTC.

The chain links TRBV6-6 to TRBJ2-1; 8 bases line up with TRBD1. J was trimmed by 2 bases and V by 7 bases; bases with no gene match: 7. This CDR3 spans 15 amino acids. Germline V gives CDR1 MNHNY, CDR2 SVGAGI (reference sequence). The CDR3 DNA follows: TGTGCCAGCAAAGAGGGACAGGTAACCTACAATGAGCAGTTCTTC. Translated, it gives CASKEGQVTYNEQFF.

This rearrangement joins TRBV6-2 or TRBV6-3 to TRBJ2-2; 8 nucleotides match TRBD2. This CDR3 spans 15 amino acids. V was pared by 5 bases and J by 6 bases, with 8 bases of the junction left unmatched. Per the germline V gene, CDR1 is MNHEY and CDR2 is SVGEGT. The chain's CDR3 is CASSLTSGRAGELFF. CDR3 nucleotide sequence: TGTGCCAGCAGTCTAACTAGCGGAAGAGCCGGGGAGCTGTTTTTT.

This chain uses TRBV6-5 with TRBJ2-7, with a possible D match to TRBD2 (5 bases). This CDR3 is built from 14 residues. Germline V lookup: CDR1 MNHEY, CDR2 SVGAGI. Trimming shortened V by 6 bases and J by 0 bases, and 12 bases separated the two germline ends. The CDR3 nucleotides read TGTGCCAGCAGACGGGGTGGTAGCTCCTACGAGCAGTACTTC. Its protein is CASRRGGSSYEQYF.

The chain uses TRBV19 and TRBJ2-1; 10 bases match TRBD1. Unmatched junction bases numbered 9, after V lost 2 bases and J lost 8 bases. Germline loops: CDR1 LNHDA, CDR2 SQIVND (reference sequence). The CDR3 extends over 16 amino acids. CDR3 amino acids: CASSILLGQGSYEQFF. The CDR3 bases are TGTGCCAGTAGTATACTCCTGGGACAGGGGAGCTATGAGCAGTTCTTC.

The chain links TRBV6-5 to TRBJ1-1; D unresolved. V lost 7 bases and J 4 bases, leaving 13 bases between the germline ends. The CDR3 spans 13 residues. From germline, CDR1 is MNHEY and CDR2 SVGAGI. The CDR3, as DNA: TGTGCCAGCATACGCGGGGTGGGCACTGAAGCTTTCTTT. Translation gives CASIRGVGTEAFF.

This clone has only one observation. The V and J genes are TRBV28 and TRBJ2-4, with TRBD1 matching over 7 bases. The germline V gene has CDR1 MDHEN and CDR2 SYDVKM. Unmatched junction bases numbered 5, after V lost 7 bases and J lost 2 bases. The CDR3 totals 14 residues. The CDR3 region is CASNIQGSKNIQYF. DNA for the CDR3: TGTGCCAGCAATATACAGGGGTCCAAAAACATTCAGTACTTC.

J is TRBJ1-5 and V is TRBV4-1, with 7 bases that match TRBD1. The CDR3 contains 17 residues. Germline V lookup: CDR1 MGHRA, CDR2 YSYEKL. The junction had 9 bases not matched to a gene; V was cut back by 1 base and J by 3 bases. CDR3 in DNA: TGCGCCAGCAGCCAAGGTATCCAGGGGGTGTCCAATCAGCCCCAGCATTTT. It yields the protein CASSQGIQGVSNQPQHF.

The chain is built from TRBV19 and TRBJ1-2; tentative D call: TRBD1 (6 bases). This CDR3 has 13 amino acids. The ends were cut back, 7 bases at V and 5 bases at J, with 14 bases in the middle. Germline CDR1 LNHDA, CDR2 SQIVND (reference sequence). The CDR3 sequence is CASTTPRGYGYTF. The CDR3 nucleotides are TGTGCCAGTACGACCCCCAGGGGATATGGCTACACCTTC.

The rearrangement joins TRBV4-3 to TRBJ2-7; TRBD1 is a possible D gene (5 bases). The CDR3 is 15 residues long. Germline V gene data show CDR1 as LGHNA and CDR2 as YSLEER. V was pared by 0 bases and J by 5 bases, with 14 bases between. The CDR3 DNA reads as TGCGCCAGCAGCCAAGATAGCAGGGTCAGCAACGAGCAGTACTTC. Protein product: CASSQDSRVSNEQYF.

V gene TRBV28 combines with J gene TRBJ1-4; 7 nucleotides line up with TRBD1. The CDR3 contains 14 residues. In germline, CDR1 is MDHEN, CDR2 SYDVKM. V lost 4 bases to trimming and J lost 6 bases; unmatched junction nucleotides: 5. In nucleotides, the CDR3 is TGTGCCAGCAGTTCCGACAGGGAAGATGAAAAACTGTTTTTT. Amino acid sequence: CASSSDREDEKLFF.

DNA for the CDR3: TGTGCCAGCAGCTGGACTCGGACTAGCGGGACCTATAGGCCCGGGGAGCTGTTTTTT. This translates into CASSWTRTSGTYRPGELFF. J is TRBJ2-2 and V is TRBV7-8, with TRBD2 identical over 12 bases. Germline V gives CDR1 SGHVS, CDR2 FQNEAQ. V dropped 4 bases and J dropped 6; count of bases not matched to a gene: 15. The CDR3 covers 19 residues. Supplemented by reference TRBV7-8 and TRBJ2-2, the full variable domain reads GAGVSQSPRYKVAKRGQDVALRCDPISGHVSLFWYQQALGQGPEFLTYFQNEAQLDKSGLPSDRFFAERPEGSVSTLKIQRTQQEDSAVYLCASSWTRTSGTYRPGELFFGEGSRLTVL.

The chain has TRBV3-1 (or the pseudogene TRBV3-2) and TRBJ2-1, with a possible D match to TRBD2 (6 bases). The V end was cut by 1 base, the J end by 7 bases, with 14 bases between. In germline, CDR1 is LGHDT, CDR2 YNNKEL (reference sequence). This CDR3 spans 15 amino acids. The CDR3 DNA is TGTGCCAGCAGCCAAGGGAGGGCCGTGAGGAATGAGCAGTTCTTC. Translation: CASSQGRAVRNEQFF.

This chain links TRBV28 with TRBJ2-7; no definite D call. Between the trimmed V and J ends, which lost 7 bases and 2 bases, there was a span of 18 bases. There are 15 residues in the CDR3. CDR1 is MDHEN, CDR2 SYDVKM, per germline. The CDR3 DNA sequence: TGTGCCAGCAACTCTCCTGGGTCTAGGACCTACGAGCAGTACTTC. It specifies CASNSPGSRTYEQYF.

This clone was picked up one time. The rearrangement uses TRBV7-8 and TRBJ2-7; D is possibly TRBD2 (6 bases). CDR1 and CDR2 from the germline V gene are SGHVS and FQNEAQ. CDR3 length: 14 amino acids. V was clipped by 1 base and J by 1 base, with 8 bases between them. The CDR3 DNA reads TGTGCCAGCAGCTTAGTGGGGGGATCCTACGAGCAGTACTTC. Translated, it gives CASSLVGGSYEQYF.

The chain combines TRBV7-2 with TRBJ1-6; TRBD1 aligns across 9 bases. After removal of 5 bases from V and 7 bases from J, the junction contained 12 bases not matched to a gene. Germline CDR1 is SGHTA and CDR2 is FQGNSA. The CDR3 consists of 17 residues. The CDR3 DNA follows: TGTGCCAGCAGCCGCCACGGACCGGGACAGGGAAATTCACCCCTCCACTTT. Its protein is CASSRHGPGQGNSPLHF.

This clone was counted once. The rearrangement uses TRBV12-5 and TRBJ2-7; 8 bases map to TRBD1. The germline V gene has CDR1 LGHNT and CDR2 FRNRAP. The V gene end was trimmed by 1 base and the J gene end by 3 bases; junction bases not matched to a gene: 2. The CDR3 spans 14 residues. The chain's CDR3 is CASGLGGQGYEQYF. DNA for the CDR3: TGTGCTAGTGGTTTGGGAGGACAGGGCTACGAGCAGTACTTC.

The chain has TRBV20-1 and TRBJ2-7, with D maybe TRBD2 (6 bases). In germline, CDR1 is DFQATT, CDR2 SNEGSKA (reference sequence). The CDR3 consists of 15 residues. The V and J ends lost 3 bases and 0 bases respectively, with 15 bases between them. The CDR3 DNA sequence: TGCAGTGCTAGTAGAAGCGCGGGGTCCTCCTACGAGCAGTACTTC. As protein: CSASRSAGSSYEQYF.

V gene TRBV18 combines with J gene TRBJ1-6; D may be TRBD1 (5 bases). The germline CDR1 and CDR2 sequences are KGHSH and LQKENI. V lost 3 bases, J lost 6 bases, and 6 bases lay in between. The CDR3 has 13 residues. CDR3 bases: TGTGCCAGCTCACCGGGGCTTAATTCACCCCTCCACTTT. Translating it yields CASSPGLNSPLHF.

V and J are TRBV28 and TRBJ1-5, with D possibly matching TRBD1 (6 bases). The germline V gene has CDR1 MDHEN and CDR2 SYDVKM. CDR3 length equals 16 residues. Trimming shortened V by 1 base and J by 3 bases, and 13 bases separated the two germline ends. The CDR3 reads CASSLSGGQTNQPQHF. The DNA of the CDR3 is TGTGCCAGCAGTTTATCGGGCGGACAGACCAATCAGCCCCAGCATTTT.

The chain has TRBV19 and TRBJ1-1; D unclear. The CDR3 is 12 amino acids. The germline CDR1 and CDR2 sequences are LNHDA and SQIVND (reference sequence). With 3 bases removed from V and 9 bases from J, the gap between germline ends came to 11 bases. The CDR3 nucleotides are TGTGCCAGTAGTATTGGGCAAAAGAAAGCTTTCTTT. Translating gives CASSIGQKKAFF.

J is TRBJ2-4 and V is TRBV6-5; perhaps TRBD1 as D (5 bases). This CDR3 region has 16 residues. CDR1 and CDR2 (germline): MNHEY, SVGAGI. Trimming cost V 2 bases and J 1 base, with 12 bases left between them. CDR3: CASSYGQGLAKNIQYF. DNA of the CDR3: TGTGCCAGCAGTTACGGGCAGGGCCTGGCCAAAAACATTCAGTACTTC.

This chain connects TRBV5-1 to TRBJ1-2; D remains ambiguous. Germline V gene data show CDR1 as SGHRS and CDR2 as YFSETQ. The V end lost 4 bases, the J end lost 6 bases, and 13 bases lay between the germline ends. CDR3 length equals 13 residues. The CDR3 region is CASSPGERNGYTF. The CDR3 coding sequence is TGCGCCAGCAGCCCCGGAGAGAGGAATGGCTACACCTTC.

This chain uses TRBV19 with TRBJ2-3; no definite D call. Germline CDR1 and CDR2: LNHDA and SQIVND (reference sequence). The CDR3 is made up of 14 amino acids. V shed 3 bases and J shed 2 bases, with 9 bases lying between them. CDR3 residues: CASSISALTDTQYF. The CDR3 DNA reads as TGTGCCAGTAGTATCAGCGCCCTCACAGATACGCAGTATTTT.

The chain carries TRBV10-2 and TRBJ2-5; possible D gene TRBD1, 6 bases. From germline, CDR1 is WSHSY and CDR2 SAAADI. V dropped 8 bases and J dropped 2 bases, with 12 bases sitting between them. The CDR3 spans 13 residues. CDR3 sequence reads: CASSEGEQETQYF. DNA of the CDR3: TGCGCCAGCTCAGAGGGGGAACAAGAGACCCAGTACTTC.

The genes are TRBV6-2 or TRBV6-3 and TRBJ1-3; D not resolved. Trimming took 2 bases from V and 3 from J, leaving 11 bases between them. The CDR3 covers 15 residues. The germline V gene has CDR1 MNHEY and CDR2 SVGEGT. This chain's CDR3 is CASSYEGLYGNTIYF. CDR3 coding DNA: TGTGCCAGCAGTTACGAGGGTTTATATGGAAACACCATATATTTT.

The chain carries TRBV7-8 and TRBJ2-7, with D unresolved. This CDR3 spans 13 amino acids. Germline CDR1 reads SGHVS; CDR2 reads FQNEAQ. The V and J ends lost 1 base and 3 bases respectively, with 7 bases between them. The CDR3 is CASSLVPNYEQYF. CDR3 DNA: TGTGCCAGCAGCTTAGTCCCTAACTACGAGCAGTACTTC.

This rearrangement joins TRBV9 to TRBJ2-2; a weak D match, TRBD1 (7 bases). The germline gives CDR1 SGDLS, CDR2 YYNGEE. V dropped 9 bases and J dropped 5 bases, with 14 bases sitting between them. The CDR3 is 13 amino acids. The CDR3 coding sequence is TGTGCCACGCGGAGGGGGCAGACCGGGGAGCTGTTTTTT. Translating it yields CATRRGQTGELFF.

The rearrangement links TRBV5-1 to TRBJ2-5; a weak D match, TRBD1 (6 bases). Germline V gene lookup returns CDR1 SGHRS and CDR2 YFSETQ. The CDR3 has 14 residues. Deletions cut 0 bases from V and 1 base from J, with 7 bases between. This CDR3 is CASSLGTAQETQYF. The CDR3, as DNA: TGCGCCAGCAGCTTGGGGACAGCCCAAGAGACCCAGTACTTC. The entire variable domain, with the rest obtained from reference TRBV5-1 and TRBJ2-5, is as follows: KAGVTQTPRYLIKTRGQQVTLSCSPISGHRSVSWYQQTPGQGLQFLFEYFSETQRNKGNFPGRFSGRQFSNSRSEMNVSTLELGDSALYLCASSLGTAQETQYFGPGTRLLVL.